These 8 T cell receptor beta chains came from one sample sequenced in a study of control samples from healthy donors and cancer patients. Method: immunoSEQ multiplex PCR; TCRdb's copy keeps in-frame clones and lacks some. The repertoire includes about 150,000 clones, approximately 96% of them detected once, and about 9.3% sits in the top ten. Sequencing was done on a sample of blood. The receptors come from a woman in her thirties or forties in good health.

V is TRBV7-9 and J is TRBJ1-3; TRBD1 might be the D (5 bases). V lost 4 bases and J lost 4, with 14 bases in between. In germline, CDR1 is SEHNR, CDR2 FQNEAQ (reference sequence). This CDR3 is 15 amino acids long. Here the CDR3 DNA reads TGTGCCAGCAGCTACGAACGGGACGCAGGAAACACCATATATTTT. Amino acid sequence: CASSYERDAGNTIYF.

The gene calls are TRBV19 and TRBJ2-7; 11 nucleotides agree with TRBD2. There are 14 residues in the CDR3. The germline gives CDR1 LNHDA, CDR2 SQIVND (reference sequence). V lost 5 bases and J lost 7; bases outside the gene matches: 7. CDR3 sequence reads: CASSELAGEGEQYF. CDR3 bases: TGTGCCAGTAGTGAACTAGCGGGAGAGGGGGAGCAGTACTTC. The entire variable domain, with the rest obtained from reference TRBV19 and TRBJ2-7, is as follows: DGGITQSPKYLFRKEGQNVTLSCEQNLNHDAMYWYRQDPGQGLRLIYYSQIVNDFQKGDIAEGYSVSREKKESFPLTVTSAQKNPTAFYLCASSELAGEGEQYFGPGTRLTVT.

The V gene is TRBV7-9, the J gene TRBJ2-1; possibly TRBD1 for D (5 bases). Germline V lookup: CDR1 SEHNR, CDR2 FQNEAQ (reference sequence). The CDR3 has 13 residues. The germline V and J ends were trimmed by 1 base and 6 bases, with 7 bases remaining between them. CDR3 nucleotides: TGTGCCAGCAGCTTAGGACAGTTCAATGAGCAGTTCTTC. Its protein product is CASSLGQFNEQFF.

CDR3 sequence (DNA): TGTGCCAGCAGCTTGGACAGGGCTGGCTACACCTTC. This encodes CASSLDRAGYTF. J is TRBJ1-2 and V is TRBV7-9, with TRBD1 identical over 8 bases. The CDR3 is made up of 12 amino acids. CDR1 and CDR2 (germline): SEHNR, FQNEAQ (reference sequence). V lost 3 bases and J lost 7; bases outside the gene matches: 1.

The chain is built from TRBV9 and TRBJ2-7; maybe TRBD1 (5 bases). Trimming stripped 0 bases from V and 3 bases from J, with 10 bases between. This CDR3 comprises 14 residues. Germline V CDR1 and CDR2: SGDLS, YYNGEE. CDR3 loop: CASSVAVDSYEQYF. The CDR3 coding sequence is TGTGCCAGCAGCGTAGCGGTAGACAGCTACGAGCAGTACTTC.

This clone was counted once. CDR3 amino acids: CASSMSGGETQYF. CDR3 sequence (DNA): TGTGCCAGTAGTATGTCAGGAGGAGAGACCCAGTACTTC. The chain combines TRBV19 with TRBJ2-5; D might be TRBD2 (5 bases). The V and J ends lost 3 bases and 4 bases respectively, with 9 bases between them. Germline assignment: CDR1 LNHDA and CDR2 SQIVND (reference sequence). CDR3 length: 13 amino acids.

The chain joins TRBV5-1 to TRBJ2-1, with 14 positions matching TRBD2. The CDR3 has 20 residues. Germline CDR1 reads SGHRS; CDR2 reads YFSETQ. After removal of 1 base from V and 8 bases from J, the junction contained 17 bases not matched to a gene. CDR3 sequence: CASSLTGGLAGDRFRDEQFF. The CDR3 coding sequence is TGCGCCAGCAGCTTGACAGGGGGACTAGCGGGGGACCGCTTTAGGGATGAGCAGTTCTTC.

The chain couples TRBV30 to TRBJ2-1, with 11 bases fitting TRBD2. Trimming removed 1 base from V and 6 bases from J; junction bases left unmatched: 5. This CDR3 comprises 15 residues. Germline values: CDR1 GTSNPN, CDR2 SVGIG (reference sequence). The CDR3 DNA reads as TGTGCCTGGAGTGATCCGGGACTAGCGGTCAATGAGCAGTTCTTC. This codes for CAWSDPGLAVNEQFF. Full variable domain (missing parts from reference TRBV30 and TRBJ2-1): SQTIHQWPATLVQPVGSPLSLECTVEGTSNPNLYWYRQAAGRGLQLLFYSVGIGQISSEVPQNLSASRPQDRQFILSSKKLLLSDSGFYLCAWSDPGLAVNEQFFGPGTRLTVL.